Detailed here is one T cell receptor (beta chain). This record comes from a study of T cells after yellow fever vaccination. V dropped 6 bases and J dropped 7 bases, with 18 bases sitting between them. This CDR3 has 14 amino acids. Germline lookup yields CDR1 SGHTA and CDR2 FQGNSA. TCRdb passed the 5' RACE reads through MiXCR, listing each CDR3 protein once. The data hold roughly 160,000 distinct CDR3 sequences, with 5.5% to 7.5% observed a single time. The sample consisted of CD4+ T cells sorted from PBMCs, taken about 5 days after the first yellow fever vaccination. The clonotype was recovered from a man aged 18 to 35 who received the YFV17D yellow fever vaccine. The chain is built from TRBV7-2 and TRBJ1-1; perhaps TRBD1 as D (5 bases). Here the CDR3 DNA reads TGTGCCAGCAGTCCGCGGAGGGGACGGGGTGAAGCTTTCTTT. Amino acid sequence: CASSPRRGRGEAFF.